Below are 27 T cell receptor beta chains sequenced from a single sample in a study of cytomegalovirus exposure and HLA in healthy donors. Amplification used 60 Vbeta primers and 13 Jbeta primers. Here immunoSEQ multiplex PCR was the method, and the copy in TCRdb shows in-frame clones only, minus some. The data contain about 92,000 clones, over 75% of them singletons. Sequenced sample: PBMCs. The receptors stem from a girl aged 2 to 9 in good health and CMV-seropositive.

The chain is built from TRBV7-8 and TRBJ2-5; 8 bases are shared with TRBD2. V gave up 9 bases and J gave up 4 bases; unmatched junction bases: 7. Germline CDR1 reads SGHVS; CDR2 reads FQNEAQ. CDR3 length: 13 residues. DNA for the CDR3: TGTGCCAGTGAGAGGCGGGGGGTAGAGACCCAGTACTTC. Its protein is CASERRGVETQYF.

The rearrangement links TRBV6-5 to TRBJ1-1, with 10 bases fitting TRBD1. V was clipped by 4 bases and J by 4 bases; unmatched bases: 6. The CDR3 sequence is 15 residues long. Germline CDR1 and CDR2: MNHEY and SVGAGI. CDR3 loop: CASSLDRGLVTEAFF. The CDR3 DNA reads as TGTGCCAGCAGTTTGGACAGGGGGTTGGTCACTGAAGCTTTCTTT.

The CDR3 nucleotides are TGTGCCAGCAGACCGATTTGGACTCAAAACACCGGGGAGCTGTTTTTT. Encoded protein: CASRPIWTQNTGELFF. V is TRBV27 and J is TRBJ2-2, with D perhaps TRBD2 (5 bases). Looked up from germline, CDR1 is MNHEY and CDR2 is SMNVEV (reference sequence). V gave up 6 bases and J gave up 2 bases, with 16 bases separating them. There are 16 residues in the CDR3.

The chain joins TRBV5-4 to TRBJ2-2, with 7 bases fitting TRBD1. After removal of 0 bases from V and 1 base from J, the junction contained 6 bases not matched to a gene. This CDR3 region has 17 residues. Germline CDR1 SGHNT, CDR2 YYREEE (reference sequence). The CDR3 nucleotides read TGTGCCAGCAGCTTGGCCCTGTCAGGGGGGAACACCGGGGAGCTGTTTTTT. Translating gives CASSLALSGGNTGELFF.

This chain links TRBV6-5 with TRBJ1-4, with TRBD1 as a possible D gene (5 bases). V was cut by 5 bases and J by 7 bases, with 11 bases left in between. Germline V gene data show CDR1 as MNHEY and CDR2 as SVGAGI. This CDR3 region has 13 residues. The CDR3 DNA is TGTGCCAGCAGTAGGGGTGAAGGTGAAAAACTGTTTTTT. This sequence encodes CASSRGEGEKLFF.

The CDR3 loop is CASSTSSYEQYF. CDR3 bases: TGTGCCAGCTCAACTAGCAGCTACGAGCAGTACTTC. The V gene is TRBV18, the J gene TRBJ2-7; tentatively, D is TRBD2 (6 bases). The V end lost 5 bases, the J end lost 3 bases, and 8 bases lay between the germline ends. The CDR3 has 12 amino acids. The germline gives CDR1 KGHSH, CDR2 LQKENI.

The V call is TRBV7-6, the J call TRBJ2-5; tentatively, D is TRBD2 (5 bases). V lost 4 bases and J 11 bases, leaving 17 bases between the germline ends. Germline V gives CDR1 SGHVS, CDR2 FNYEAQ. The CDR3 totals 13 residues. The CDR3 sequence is CASSSTGVGEQYF. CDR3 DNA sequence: TGTGCCAGCAGCTCCACGGGCGTCGGGGAGCAGTACTTC.

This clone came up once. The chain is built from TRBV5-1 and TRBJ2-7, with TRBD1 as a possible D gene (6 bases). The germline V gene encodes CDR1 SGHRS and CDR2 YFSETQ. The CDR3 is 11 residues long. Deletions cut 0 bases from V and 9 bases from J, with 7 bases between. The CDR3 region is CASSLGGLQYF. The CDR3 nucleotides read TGCGCCAGCAGCTTGGGGGGGCTGCAGTACTTC. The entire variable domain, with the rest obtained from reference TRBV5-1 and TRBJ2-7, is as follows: KAGVTQTPRYLIKTRGQQVTLSCSPISGHRSVSWYQQTPGQGLQFLFEYFSETQRNKGNFPGRFSGRQFSNSRSEMNVSTLELGDSALYLCASSLGGLQYFGPGTRLTVT.

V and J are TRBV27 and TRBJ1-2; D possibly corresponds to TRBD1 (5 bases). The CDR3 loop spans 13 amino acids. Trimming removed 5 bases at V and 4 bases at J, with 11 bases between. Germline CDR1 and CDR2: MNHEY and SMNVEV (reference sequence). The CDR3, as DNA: TGTGCCAGCAGTGGGGGGGGGAGCTATGGCTACACCTTC. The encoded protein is CASSGGGSYGYTF.

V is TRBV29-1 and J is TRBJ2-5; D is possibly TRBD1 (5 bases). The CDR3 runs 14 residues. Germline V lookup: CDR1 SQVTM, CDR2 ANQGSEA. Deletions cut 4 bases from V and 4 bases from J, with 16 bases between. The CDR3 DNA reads TGCAGCGTTGCAGGGCTGCAGTACAGAGAGACCCAGTACTTC. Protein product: CSVAGLQYRETQYF.

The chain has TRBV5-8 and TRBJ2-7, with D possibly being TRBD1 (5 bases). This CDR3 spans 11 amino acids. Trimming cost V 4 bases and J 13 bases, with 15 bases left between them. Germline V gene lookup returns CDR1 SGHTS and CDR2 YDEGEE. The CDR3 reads CASSVGQTFYF. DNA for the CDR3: TGTGCCAGCAGCGTTGGACAAACGTTCTACTTC.

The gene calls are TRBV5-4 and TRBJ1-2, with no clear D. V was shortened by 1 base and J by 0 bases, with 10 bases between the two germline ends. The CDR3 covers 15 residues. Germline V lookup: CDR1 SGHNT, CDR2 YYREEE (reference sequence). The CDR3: CASSLSGKANYGYTF. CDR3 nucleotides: TGTGCCAGCAGCTTGTCGGGGAAAGCTAACTATGGCTACACCTTC.

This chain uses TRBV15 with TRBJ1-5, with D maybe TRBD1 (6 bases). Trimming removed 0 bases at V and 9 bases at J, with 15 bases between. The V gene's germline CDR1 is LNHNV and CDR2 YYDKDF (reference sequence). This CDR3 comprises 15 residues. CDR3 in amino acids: CATSRDTEKGGPQHF. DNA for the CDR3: TGTGCCACCAGCAGAGACACAGAAAAAGGGGGGCCCCAGCATTTT.

The DNA for the CDR3 is TGCGCCAGCAATCCGGGGAACTCTGGAAACACCATATATTTT. Protein product: CASNPGNSGNTIYF. The V and J genes are TRBV5-1 and TRBJ1-3; unclear D gene. Trimming stripped 6 bases from V and 0 bases from J, with 10 bases between. Germline loops: CDR1 SGHRS, CDR2 YFSETQ. The CDR3 is made up of 14 amino acids.

CDR3 amino acids: CASSQEYLTNTGELFF. Here the CDR3 DNA reads TGCGCCAGCAGCCAAGAATACCTAACGAACACCGGGGAGCTGTTTTTT. The chain employs TRBV4-3 and TRBJ2-2; D gene unclear. V lost 0 bases and J 0 bases, leaving 8 bases between the germline ends. CDR1 is LGHNA, CDR2 YSLEER, per germline. This CDR3 contains 16 residues.

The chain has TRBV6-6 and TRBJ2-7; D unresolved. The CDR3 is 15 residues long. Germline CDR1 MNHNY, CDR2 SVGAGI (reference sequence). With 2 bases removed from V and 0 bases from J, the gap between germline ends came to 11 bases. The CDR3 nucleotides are TGTGCCAGCAGTTACCCGACAAGCAGCTCCTACGAGCAGTACTTC. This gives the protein CASSYPTSSSYEQYF.

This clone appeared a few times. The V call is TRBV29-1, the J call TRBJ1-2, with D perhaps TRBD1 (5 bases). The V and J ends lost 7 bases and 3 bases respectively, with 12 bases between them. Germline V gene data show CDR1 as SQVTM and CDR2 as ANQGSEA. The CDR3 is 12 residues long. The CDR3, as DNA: TGCAGCGGGACCGACAGATACTATGGCTACACCTTC. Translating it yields CSGTDRYYGYTF.

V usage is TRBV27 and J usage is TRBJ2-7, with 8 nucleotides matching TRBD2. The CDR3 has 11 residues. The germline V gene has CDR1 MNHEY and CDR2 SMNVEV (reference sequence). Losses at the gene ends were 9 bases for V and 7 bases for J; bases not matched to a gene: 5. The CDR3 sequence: CASREGGEQYF. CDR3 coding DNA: TGTGCCAGTCGGGAGGGAGGGGAGCAGTACTTC.

The CDR3 here is CSVAVTRTAHYGYTF. The CDR3 bases are TGCAGCGTCGCGGTGACCCGGACAGCCCACTATGGCTACACCTTC. The genes are TRBV29-1 and TRBJ1-2; the D gene is possibly TRBD1 (6 bases). The CDR3 is 15 residues long. CDR1 is SQVTM, CDR2 ANQGSEA, per germline. V gave up 6 bases and J gave up 3 bases, with 20 bases separating them.

The CDR3 sequence is CASSVVDISYEQYF. The CDR3 DNA reads as TGTGCCAGCAGCGTAGTAGACATCTCCTACGAGCAGTACTTC. This chain joins TRBV9 and TRBJ2-7, with D uncertain. CDR1 is SGDLS and CDR2 is YYNGEE in the germline V gene. Trimming removed 0 bases from V and 0 bases from J, with 7 bases in between. The CDR3 is 14 amino acids.

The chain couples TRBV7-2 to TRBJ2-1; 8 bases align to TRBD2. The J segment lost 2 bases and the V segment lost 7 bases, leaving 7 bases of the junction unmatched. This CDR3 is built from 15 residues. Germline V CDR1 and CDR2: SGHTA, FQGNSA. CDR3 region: CASIGLAQTYNEQFF. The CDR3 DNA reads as TGTGCCAGCATCGGACTAGCTCAAACCTACAATGAGCAGTTCTTC.

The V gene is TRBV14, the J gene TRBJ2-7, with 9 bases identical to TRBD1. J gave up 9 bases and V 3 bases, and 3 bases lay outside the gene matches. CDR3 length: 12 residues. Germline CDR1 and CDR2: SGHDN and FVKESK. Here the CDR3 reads CASSQGTGRQYF. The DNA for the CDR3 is TGTGCCAGCAGCCAGGGGACAGGGAGGCAGTACTTC. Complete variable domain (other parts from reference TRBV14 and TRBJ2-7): EAGVTQFPSHSVIEKGQTVTLRCDPISGHDNLYWYRRVMGKEIKFLLHFVKESKQDESGMPNNRFLAERTGGTYSTLKVQPAELEDSGVYFCASSQGTGRQYFGPGTRLTVT.

In DNA form, the CDR3 reads TGTGCCAGCTCTACAGGGCTAACAGGGGATACGCAGTATTTT. Translated: CASSTGLTGDTQYF. This sequence joins TRBV28 and TRBJ2-3, with a possible D match to TRBD1 (6 bases). The CDR3 sequence is 14 residues long. The germline V gene has CDR1 MDHEN and CDR2 SYDVKM. V was trimmed by 8 bases and J by 6 bases, leaving 18 bases between them. Full variable domain (outside the CDR3, taken from reference TRBV28 and TRBJ2-3): DVKVTQSSRYLVKRTGEKVFLECVQDMDHENMFWYRQDPGLGLRLIYFSYDVKMKEKGDIPEGYSVSREKKERFSLILESASTNQTSMYLCASSTGLTGDTQYFGPGTRLTVL.

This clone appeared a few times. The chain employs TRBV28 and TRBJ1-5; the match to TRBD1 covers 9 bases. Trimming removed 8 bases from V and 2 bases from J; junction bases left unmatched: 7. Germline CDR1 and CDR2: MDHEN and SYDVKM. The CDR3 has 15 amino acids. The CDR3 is CASHWTGVGNQPQHF. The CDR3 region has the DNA TGTGCCAGCCACTGGACAGGGGTGGGCAATCAGCCCCAGCATTTT. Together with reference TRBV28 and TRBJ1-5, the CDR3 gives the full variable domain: DVKVTQSSRYLVKRTGEKVFLECVQDMDHENMFWYRQDPGLGLRLIYFSYDVKMKEKGDIPEGYSVSREKKERFSLILESASTNQTSMYLCASHWTGVGNQPQHFGDGTRLSIL.

The CDR3 spells CASSYSTGAYEQYF. The CDR3 coding sequence is TGTGCCAGCAGTTACTCGACAGGGGCCTACGAGCAGTACTTC. The J gene is TRBJ2-5, the V gene TRBV6-5; 8 nucleotides agree with TRBD1. The DNA end favors TRBJ2-7, so the J call may be wrong. The CDR3 is 14 amino acids. Per germline, CDR1 MNHEY and CDR2 SVGAGI.

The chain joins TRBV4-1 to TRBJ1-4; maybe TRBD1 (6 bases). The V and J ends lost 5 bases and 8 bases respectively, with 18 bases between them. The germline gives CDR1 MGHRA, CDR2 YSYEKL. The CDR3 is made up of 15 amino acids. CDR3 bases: TGCGCCAGCAGCACCCTTGACAGGATTTGGGAAAAACTGTTTTTT. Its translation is CASSTLDRIWEKLFF.

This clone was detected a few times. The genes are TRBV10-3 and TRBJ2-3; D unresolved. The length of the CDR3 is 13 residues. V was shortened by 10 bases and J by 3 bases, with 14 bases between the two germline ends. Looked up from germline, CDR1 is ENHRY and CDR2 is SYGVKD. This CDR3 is CATKSVGTDTQYF. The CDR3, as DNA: TGTGCCACTAAGAGCGTCGGGACAGATACGCAGTATTTT.